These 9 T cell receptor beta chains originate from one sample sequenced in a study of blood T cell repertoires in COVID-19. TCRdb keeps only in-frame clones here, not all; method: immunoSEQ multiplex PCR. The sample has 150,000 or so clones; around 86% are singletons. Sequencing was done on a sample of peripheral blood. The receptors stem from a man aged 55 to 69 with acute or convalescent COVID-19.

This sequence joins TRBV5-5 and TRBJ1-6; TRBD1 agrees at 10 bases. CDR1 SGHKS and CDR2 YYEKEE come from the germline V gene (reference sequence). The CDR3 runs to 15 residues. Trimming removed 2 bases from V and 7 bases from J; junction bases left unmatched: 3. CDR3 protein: CASSLMGQGNSPLHF. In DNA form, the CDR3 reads TGTGCCAGCAGCTTAATGGGACAGGGGAATTCACCCCTCCACTTT.

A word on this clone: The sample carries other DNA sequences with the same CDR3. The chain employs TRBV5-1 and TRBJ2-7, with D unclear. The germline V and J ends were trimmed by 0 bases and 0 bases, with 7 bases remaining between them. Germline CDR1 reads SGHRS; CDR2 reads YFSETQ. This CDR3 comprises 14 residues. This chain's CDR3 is CASSLGGSSYEQYF. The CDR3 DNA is TGCGCCAGCAGCTTGGGTGGTAGCTCCTACGAGCAGTACTTC.

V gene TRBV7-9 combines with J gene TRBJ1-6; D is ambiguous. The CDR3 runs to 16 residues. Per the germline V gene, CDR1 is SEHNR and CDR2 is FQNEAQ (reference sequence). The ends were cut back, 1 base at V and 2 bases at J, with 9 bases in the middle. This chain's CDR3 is CASSLVGSTYNSPLHF. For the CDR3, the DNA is TGTGCCAGCAGCTTAGTGGGCAGCACCTATAATTCACCCCTCCACTTT.

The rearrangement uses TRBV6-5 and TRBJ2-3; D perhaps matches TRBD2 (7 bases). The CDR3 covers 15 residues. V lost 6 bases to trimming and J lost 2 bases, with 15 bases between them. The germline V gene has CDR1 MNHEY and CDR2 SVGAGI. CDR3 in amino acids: CASRGGGLTTDTQYF. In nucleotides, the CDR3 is TGTGCCAGCAGGGGAGGGGGACTAACCACAGATACGCAGTATTTT.

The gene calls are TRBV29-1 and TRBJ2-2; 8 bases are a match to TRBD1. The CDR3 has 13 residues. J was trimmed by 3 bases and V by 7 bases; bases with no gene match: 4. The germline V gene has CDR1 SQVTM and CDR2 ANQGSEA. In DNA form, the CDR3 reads TGCAGCGCGGACAGGGCAGACACCGGGGAGCTGTTTTTT. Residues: CSADRADTGELFF.

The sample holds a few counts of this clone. CDR3 amino acids: CASSRTSGMRGGTQYF. The CDR3 region has the DNA TGTGCCAGCAGTCGGACTAGCGGGATGAGGGGGGGTACGCAGTATTTT. The V and J genes are TRBV28 and TRBJ2-3, with 12 bases lining up with TRBD2. V lost 5 bases to trimming and J lost 8 bases; unmatched junction nucleotides: 11. The CDR3 consists of 16 residues. From germline, CDR1 is MDHEN and CDR2 SYDVKM.

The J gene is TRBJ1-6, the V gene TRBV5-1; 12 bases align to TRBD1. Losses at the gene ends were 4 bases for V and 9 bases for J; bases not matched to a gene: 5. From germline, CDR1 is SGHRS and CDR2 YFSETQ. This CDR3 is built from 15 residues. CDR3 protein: CASSVGQGAGSPLHF. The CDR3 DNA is TGCGCCAGCAGCGTGGGACAGGGGGCAGGTTCACCCCTCCACTTT.

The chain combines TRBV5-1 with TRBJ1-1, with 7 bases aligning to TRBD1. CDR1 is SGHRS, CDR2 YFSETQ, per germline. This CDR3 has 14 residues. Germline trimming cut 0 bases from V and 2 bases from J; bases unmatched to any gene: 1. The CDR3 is CASSLGDSNTEAFF. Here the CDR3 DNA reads TGCGCCAGCAGCTTGGGGGACAGTAACACTGAAGCTTTCTTT.

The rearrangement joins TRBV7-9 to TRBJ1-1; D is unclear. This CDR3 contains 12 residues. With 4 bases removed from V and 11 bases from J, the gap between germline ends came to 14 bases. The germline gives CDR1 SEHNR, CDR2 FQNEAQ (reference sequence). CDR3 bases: TGTGCCAGCAGCTCCTCCGGCCCCAGGGCTTTCTTT. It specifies CASSSSGPRAFF.